This record covers a single T cell receptor (beta chain). Its matching antigen is unknown. The V gene lost 0 bases and the J gene lost 4 bases, with 7 bases spanning the gap. The CDR3 is 13 amino acids. Per germline, CDR1 MGHRA and CDR2 YSYEKL. This record belongs to a study of T-cell memory formation after mild COVID-19. Background on the study: The TCR clusters were mostly specific to one donor.

Findings and limits, study-wide: CD8+ contracting clones occupied EMRA, while CD4+ ones occupied mainly CM and EM. The study detected some responding clones in pre-infection memory, suggesting cross-reactive memory joined.

TCRdb re-called the 5' RACE reads with MiXCR, one entry per CDR3 protein. The table includes under 600,000 distinct CDR3 sequences, less than 25% detected once. The sample consisted of PBMCs or a T cell subset sorted from them (not recorded which). The V gene is TRBV4-1, the J gene TRBJ2-7; unclear D gene. The TCR comes from an adult woman who had mild COVID-19 (a few samples of this study predate the infection). Cell type and time point are not known. The CDR3 protein is CASSQDIRYEQYF. The CDR3 DNA reads TGCGCCAGCAGCCAAGATATCAGGTACGAGCAGTACTTC.